This T cell receptor (beta chain) was identified during a study of cytomegalovirus exposure and HLA in healthy donors. Study information: In a previous analysis, 110 million or so unique TCR beta sequences were found from about 190 million T cells. Study findings and constraints: Researchers catalogued some 160 TCR beta chains as cytomegalovirus-associated. Specificity of a few CMV-associated chains for CMV antigens was verified in vitro. Reports showed the classifier diagnosing cytomegalovirus status with high specificity and sensitivity.

As concerns this clone: Its antigen is currently unknown.

Germline-derived CDR1 and CDR2 are MDHEN and SYDVKM. The CDR3 spans 12 residues. The V and J ends lost 10 bases and 2 bases respectively, with 11 bases between them. This PCR relied on a set of 60 Vbeta primers and 13 Jbeta primers. Method: immunoSEQ multiplex PCR; TCRdb's copy keeps in-frame clones and lacks some. This listing includes approximately 140,000 clones. The sequencing sample was made of PBMCs. This receptor was taken from a young woman in good health and CMV-seronegative. This chain uses TRBV28 with TRBJ2-5, with D possibly matching TRBD2 (6 bases). The CDR3 region has the DNA TGTGCCACCTGGCGGGAACAAGAGACCCAGTACTTC. The encoded protein is CATWREQETQYF.